Detailed here is one T cell receptor (beta chain). The CDR3 runs 11 residues. V shed 8 bases and J 11 bases; nucleotides not matched to a gene: 7. CDR1 and CDR2 from the germline V gene are MGHDK and SYGVNS. TCRdb fed the PCR reads into MiXCR, producing one record per CDR3 protein. The sample yields about 640,000 distinct CDR3 sequences, less than 20% seen once. These data originate in a study of molecular identifiers for immune sequencing clone quantification. This TCR derives from a human donor in good health. Some libraries in this study had Jurkat cell RNA spiked in. The chain carries TRBV25-1 and TRBJ2-7, with 9 nucleotides matching TRBD1. Specimen: naive CD8+ T cells from blood, with Jurkat cell RNA spiked in. Subset reported: FACS-sorted CD8+CD4-CCR7+CD45RA+ naive T cells. The CDR3 loop reads CASGTGGFEYF. CDR3 nucleotide sequence: TGTGCCAGCGGAACAGGGGGCTTCGAGTACTTC.